This T cell receptor (beta chain) derives from a study of control samples from healthy donors and cancer patients. V was pared by 3 bases and J by 10 bases, with 19 bases between. The CDR3 runs 15 residues. Per the germline V gene, CDR1 is LNHDA and CDR2 is SQIVND (reference sequence). The method was immunoSEQ multiplex PCR; TCRdb's version includes in-frame clones alone and lacks a portion of them. The sample consists of 100,000 to 150,000 clones, 80% to 95% of them appearing once. The sequence was collected from a man between 18 and 29 years old in good health. The rearrangement uses TRBV19 and TRBJ1-3, with a tentative D call TRBD1 (5 bases). Sequencing was done on a sample of blood. The CDR3 reads CASSISRVGAWTIYF. CDR3 coding DNA: TGTGCCAGTAGTATCTCCAGGGTCGGCGCATGGACCATATATTTT.